This T cell receptor (beta chain) was documented in a study of HIV-infected patients and healthy controls. Study-wide results and caveats: Apparent post-therapy Gini recovery among HIV-infected patients was not reproduced with size-matched repertoires. Healthy controls carried many MAIT alpha-chain CDR3s, while HIV+ repertoires had few.

V lost 5 bases, J lost 4 bases, and 7 bases stayed unmatched. The CDR3 extends over 15 amino acids. This clonotype has ten or more counts. Its antigen remains unknown. Reverse transcription used roughly 450 ng RNA and constant-region primers for alpha and beta. Alpha and beta chain libraries were made separately by chain-specific third strand synthesis with multiplexing indices. TCRdb re-derived calls from the 5' RACE reads in MiXCR, one entry per CDR3 protein. There are 15,000 or so distinct CDR3 sequences in the sample; approximately 7% occur only once, and around 7.9% lies in the top ten. No cell fractionation was done, so the repertoire covers all unsorted peripheral blood T cells.

This rearrangement joins TRBV12-3 or TRBV12-4 to TRBJ2-5, with TRBD1 matching over 10 bases. The clonotype originates from an adult in good health. Source material: blood. The chain's CDR3 is CASSRGTGDVETQYF. DNA of the CDR3: TGTGCCAGCAGTCGAGGGACAGGGGATGTAGAGACCCAGTACTTC.